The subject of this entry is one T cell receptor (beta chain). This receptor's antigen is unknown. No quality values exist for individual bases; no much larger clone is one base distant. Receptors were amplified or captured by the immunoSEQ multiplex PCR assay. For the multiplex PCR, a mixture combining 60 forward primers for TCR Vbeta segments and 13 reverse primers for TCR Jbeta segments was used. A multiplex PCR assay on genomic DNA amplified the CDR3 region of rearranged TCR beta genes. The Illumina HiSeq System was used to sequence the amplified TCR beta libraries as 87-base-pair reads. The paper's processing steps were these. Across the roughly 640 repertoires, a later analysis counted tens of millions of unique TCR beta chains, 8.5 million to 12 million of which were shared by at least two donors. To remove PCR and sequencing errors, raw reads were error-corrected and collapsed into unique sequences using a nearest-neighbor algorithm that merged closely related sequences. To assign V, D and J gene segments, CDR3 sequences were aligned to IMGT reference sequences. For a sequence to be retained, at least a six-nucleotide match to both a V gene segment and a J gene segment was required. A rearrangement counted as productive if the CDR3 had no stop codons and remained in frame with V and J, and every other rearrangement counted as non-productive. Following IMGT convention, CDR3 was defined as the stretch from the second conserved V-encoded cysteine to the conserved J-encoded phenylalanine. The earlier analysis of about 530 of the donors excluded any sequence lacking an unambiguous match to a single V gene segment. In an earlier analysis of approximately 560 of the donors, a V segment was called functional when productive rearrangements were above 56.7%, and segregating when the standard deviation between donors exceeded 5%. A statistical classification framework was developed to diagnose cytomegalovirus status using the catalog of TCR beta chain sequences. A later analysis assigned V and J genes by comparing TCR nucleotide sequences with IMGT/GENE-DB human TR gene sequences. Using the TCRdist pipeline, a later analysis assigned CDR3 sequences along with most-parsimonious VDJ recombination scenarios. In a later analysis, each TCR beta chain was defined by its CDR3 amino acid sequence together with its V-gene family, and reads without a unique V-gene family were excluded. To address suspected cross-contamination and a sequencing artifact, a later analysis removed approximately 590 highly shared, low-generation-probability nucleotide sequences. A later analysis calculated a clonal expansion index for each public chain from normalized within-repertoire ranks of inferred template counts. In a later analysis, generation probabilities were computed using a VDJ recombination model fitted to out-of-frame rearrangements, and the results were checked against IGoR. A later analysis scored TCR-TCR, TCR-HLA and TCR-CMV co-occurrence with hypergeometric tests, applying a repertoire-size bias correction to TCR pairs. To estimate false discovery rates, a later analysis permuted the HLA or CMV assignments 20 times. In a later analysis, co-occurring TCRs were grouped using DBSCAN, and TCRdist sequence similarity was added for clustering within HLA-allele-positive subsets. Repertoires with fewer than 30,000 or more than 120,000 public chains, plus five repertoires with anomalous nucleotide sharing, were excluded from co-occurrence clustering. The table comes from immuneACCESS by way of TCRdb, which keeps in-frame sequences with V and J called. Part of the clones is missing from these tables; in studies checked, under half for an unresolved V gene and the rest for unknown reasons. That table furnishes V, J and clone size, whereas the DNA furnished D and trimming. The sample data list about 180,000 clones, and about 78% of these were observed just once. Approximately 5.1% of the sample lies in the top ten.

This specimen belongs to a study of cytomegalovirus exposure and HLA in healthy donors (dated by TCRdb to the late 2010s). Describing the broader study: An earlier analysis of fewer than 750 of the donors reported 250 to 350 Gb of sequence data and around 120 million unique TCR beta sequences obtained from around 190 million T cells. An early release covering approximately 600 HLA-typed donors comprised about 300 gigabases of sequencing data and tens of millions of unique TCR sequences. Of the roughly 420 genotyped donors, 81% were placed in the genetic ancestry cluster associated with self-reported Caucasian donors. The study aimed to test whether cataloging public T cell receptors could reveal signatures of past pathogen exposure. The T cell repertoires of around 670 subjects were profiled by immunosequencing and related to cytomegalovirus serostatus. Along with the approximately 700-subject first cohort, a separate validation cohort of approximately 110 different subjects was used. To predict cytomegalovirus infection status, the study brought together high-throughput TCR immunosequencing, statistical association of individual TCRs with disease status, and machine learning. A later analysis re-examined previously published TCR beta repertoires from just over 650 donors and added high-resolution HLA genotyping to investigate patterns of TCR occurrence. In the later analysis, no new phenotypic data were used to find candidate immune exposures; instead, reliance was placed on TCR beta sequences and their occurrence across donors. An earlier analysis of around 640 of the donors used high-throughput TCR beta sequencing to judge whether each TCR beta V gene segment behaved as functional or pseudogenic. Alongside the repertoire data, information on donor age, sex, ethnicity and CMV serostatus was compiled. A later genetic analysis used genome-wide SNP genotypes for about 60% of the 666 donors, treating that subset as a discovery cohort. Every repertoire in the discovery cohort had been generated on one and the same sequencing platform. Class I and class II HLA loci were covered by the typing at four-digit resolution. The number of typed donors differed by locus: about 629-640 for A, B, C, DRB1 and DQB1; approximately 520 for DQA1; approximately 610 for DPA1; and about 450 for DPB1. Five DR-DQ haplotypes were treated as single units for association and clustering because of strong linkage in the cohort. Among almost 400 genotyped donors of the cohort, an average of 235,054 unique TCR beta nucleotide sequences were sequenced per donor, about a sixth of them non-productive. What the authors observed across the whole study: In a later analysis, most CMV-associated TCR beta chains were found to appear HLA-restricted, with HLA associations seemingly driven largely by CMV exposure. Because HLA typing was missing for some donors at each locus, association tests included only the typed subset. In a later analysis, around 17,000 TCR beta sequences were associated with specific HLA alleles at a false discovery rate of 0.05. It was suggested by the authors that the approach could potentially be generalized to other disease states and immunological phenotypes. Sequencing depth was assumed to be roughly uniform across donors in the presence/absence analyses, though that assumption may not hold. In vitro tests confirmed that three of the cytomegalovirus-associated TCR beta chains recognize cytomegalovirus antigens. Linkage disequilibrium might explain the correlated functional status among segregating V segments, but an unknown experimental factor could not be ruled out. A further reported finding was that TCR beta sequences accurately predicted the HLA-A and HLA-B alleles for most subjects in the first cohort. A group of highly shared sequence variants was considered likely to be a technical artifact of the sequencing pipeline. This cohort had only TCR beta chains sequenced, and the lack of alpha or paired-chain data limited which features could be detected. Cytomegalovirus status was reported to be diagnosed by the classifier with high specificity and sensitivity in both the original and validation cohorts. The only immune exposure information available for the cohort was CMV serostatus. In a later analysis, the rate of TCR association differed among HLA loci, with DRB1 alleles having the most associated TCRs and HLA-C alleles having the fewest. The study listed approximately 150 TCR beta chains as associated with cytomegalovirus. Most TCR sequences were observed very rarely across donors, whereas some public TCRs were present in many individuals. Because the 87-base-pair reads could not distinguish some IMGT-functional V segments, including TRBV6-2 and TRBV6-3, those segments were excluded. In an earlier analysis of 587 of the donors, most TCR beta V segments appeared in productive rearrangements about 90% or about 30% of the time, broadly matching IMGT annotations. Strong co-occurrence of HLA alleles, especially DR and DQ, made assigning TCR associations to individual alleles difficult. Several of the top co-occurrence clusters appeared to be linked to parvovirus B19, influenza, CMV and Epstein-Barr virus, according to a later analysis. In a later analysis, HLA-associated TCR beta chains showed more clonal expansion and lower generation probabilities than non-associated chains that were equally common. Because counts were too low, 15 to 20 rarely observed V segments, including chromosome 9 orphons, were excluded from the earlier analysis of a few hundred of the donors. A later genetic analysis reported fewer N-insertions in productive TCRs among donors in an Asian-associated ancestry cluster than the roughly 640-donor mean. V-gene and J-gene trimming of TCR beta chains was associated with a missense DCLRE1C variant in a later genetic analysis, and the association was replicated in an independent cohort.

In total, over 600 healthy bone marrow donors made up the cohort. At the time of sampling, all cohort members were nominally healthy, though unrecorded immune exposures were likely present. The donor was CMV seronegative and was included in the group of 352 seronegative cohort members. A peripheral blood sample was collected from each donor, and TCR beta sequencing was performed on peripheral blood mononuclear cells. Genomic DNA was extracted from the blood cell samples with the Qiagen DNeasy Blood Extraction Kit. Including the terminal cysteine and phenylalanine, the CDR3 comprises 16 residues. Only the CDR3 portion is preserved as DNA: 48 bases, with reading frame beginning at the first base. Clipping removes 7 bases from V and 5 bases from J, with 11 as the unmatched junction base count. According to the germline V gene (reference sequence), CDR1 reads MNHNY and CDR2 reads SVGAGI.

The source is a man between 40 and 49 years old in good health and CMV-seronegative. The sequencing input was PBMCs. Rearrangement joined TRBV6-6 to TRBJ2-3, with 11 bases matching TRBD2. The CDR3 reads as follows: CASTDSGGAGLDTQYF. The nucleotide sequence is TGTGCCAGCACCGATAGCGGGGGGGCCGGATTAGATACGCAGTATTTT.